The 8 T cell receptor beta chains reported below all come from one sample, sequenced in a study of blood T cell repertoires in COVID-19. The assay was immunoSEQ multiplex PCR, and TCRdb's table has in-frame clones only and misses some. The sample shows about 190,000 clones, roughly 89% of them seen only once. Sample: peripheral blood. The receptors here all came from a man aged 50-59 years with acute or convalescent COVID-19.

V and J are TRBV28 and TRBJ1-2, with no clear D. Per the germline V gene, CDR1 is MDHEN and CDR2 is SYDVKM. This CDR3 contains 14 residues. V shed 3 bases and J shed 2 bases, with 10 bases lying between them. The CDR3 region has the DNA TGTGCCAGCAGTTTCCCGACAAGGAACTATGGCTACACCTTC. Protein sequence: CASSFPTRNYGYTF.

The rearrangement joins TRBV27 to TRBJ2-2; 12 bases are a match to TRBD1. This CDR3 has 17 residues. The trim removed 5 bases at V and 6 bases at J, leaving 10 bases unmatched. Germline CDR1 reads MNHEY; CDR2 reads SMNVEV (reference sequence). CDR3 region: CASSAGQGAGYAGELFF. In DNA form, the CDR3 reads TGTGCCAGCAGTGCGGGACAGGGGGCGGGGTATGCCGGGGAGCTGTTTTTT.

This clone was picked up one time. This chain joins TRBV19 and TRBJ1-5; 9 bases agree with TRBD1. The V segment lost 4 bases and the J segment 4 bases; nucleotides outside the gene matches: 2. The germline CDR1 and CDR2 sequences are LNHDA and SQIVND (reference sequence). The CDR3 is made up of 14 amino acids. The CDR3 coding sequence is TGTGCCAGTAGTAGGGACAGGGCGAATCAGCCCCAGCATTTT. Translated, it gives CASSRDRANQPQHF.

The chain joins TRBV6-6 to TRBJ2-3; D is undetermined. This CDR3 is 14 amino acids long. Trimming cost V 6 bases and J 5 bases, with 15 bases left between them. Germline values: CDR1 MNHNY, CDR2 SVGAGI (reference sequence). The chain's CDR3 is CASSTGSERDTQYF. The DNA for the CDR3 is TGTGCCAGCAGCACCGGGTCAGAGAGAGATACGCAGTATTTT.

The gene calls are TRBV19 and TRBJ2-1, with D unresolved. The V end was cut by 2 bases, the J end by 12 bases, with 8 bases between. CDR1 LNHDA and CDR2 SQIVND come from the germline V gene (reference sequence). The CDR3 is 11 residues long. The CDR3 loop reads CASSIPSGQFF. CDR3 nucleotide sequence: TGTGCCAGTAGTATACCCTCGGGGCAGTTCTTC.

Notes on this clone: This CDR3 is also generated by other DNA sequences in the sample. The chain employs TRBV18 and TRBJ2-7; D gene uncertain. Trimming left V 6 bases short and J 0 bases short, with 6 bases between. There are 12 residues in the CDR3. Germline V CDR1 and CDR2: KGHSH, LQKENI. CDR3 nucleotides: TGTGCCAGCTCCCCTAGCTCCTACGAGCAGTACTTC. Protein: CASSPSSYEQYF.

The chain joins TRBV19 to TRBJ2-5, with 14 bases identical to TRBD2. CDR1 and CDR2 from the germline V gene are LNHDA and SQIVND (reference sequence). The CDR3 sequence is 18 residues long. Losses at the gene ends were 5 bases for V and 1 base for J; bases not matched to a gene: 9. The CDR3 DNA reads as TGTGCCAGTAGTCCCGCGGGTGGGACTAGCGGGGGCCAAGAGACCCAGTACTTC. It translates to CASSPAGGTSGGQETQYF.

CDR3 protein: CASSQAGQGLETQYF. The CDR3 DNA reads as TGTGCCAGCAGCCAAGCAGGGCAGGGGCTGGAGACCCAGTACTTC. The V call is TRBV3-1 (or the pseudogene TRBV3-2), the J call TRBJ2-5, with a possible D match to TRBD1 (6 bases). CDR1 and CDR2 (germline): LGHDT, YNNKEL (reference sequence). V dropped 1 base and J dropped 5 bases, with 14 bases sitting between them. This CDR3 has 15 amino acids.